The present T cell receptor (beta chain) was sequenced within a study of metastatic and nonmetastatic thyroid tumors. Overall study: The study looked at repertoires side by side in blood and in tumor or nodule tissue from malignant and benign thyroid patients. General study points: As reported, TCR beta diversity in blood and tumor was significantly higher in malignant thyroid tumors than in benign nodules.

Every patient was untreated before thyroid surgery. As originally analysed: A classifier of distant metastasis in papillary thyroid cancer was built from CDR3 differences (across clinicopathological groups). MiXCR was used by TCRdb to re-call the PCR reads. TCRdb, rather than the study authors, made the V and J calls. The sample yields roughly 24,000 clones, around 21% seen once. This clone was observed many times. The antigen is unknown. The CDR3 extends over 15 amino acids. Germline CDR1 and CDR2: SGHKS and YYEKEE (reference sequence). V lost 4 bases to trimming and J lost 1 base; unmatched junction nucleotides: 5.

The sequence derives from a male donor with papillary thyroid cancer or a benign thyroid nodule (not recorded which). Some clones in this sample may be carry-over from other donors' samples. Sequenced sample: blood. The V call is TRBV5-5, the J call TRBJ2-5, with TRBD1 matching over 9 bases. The DNA of the CDR3 is TGTGCCAGCAGCAGAGGGACAGGGCTCCAAGAGACCCAGTACTTC. Translating gives CASSRGTGLQETQYF.